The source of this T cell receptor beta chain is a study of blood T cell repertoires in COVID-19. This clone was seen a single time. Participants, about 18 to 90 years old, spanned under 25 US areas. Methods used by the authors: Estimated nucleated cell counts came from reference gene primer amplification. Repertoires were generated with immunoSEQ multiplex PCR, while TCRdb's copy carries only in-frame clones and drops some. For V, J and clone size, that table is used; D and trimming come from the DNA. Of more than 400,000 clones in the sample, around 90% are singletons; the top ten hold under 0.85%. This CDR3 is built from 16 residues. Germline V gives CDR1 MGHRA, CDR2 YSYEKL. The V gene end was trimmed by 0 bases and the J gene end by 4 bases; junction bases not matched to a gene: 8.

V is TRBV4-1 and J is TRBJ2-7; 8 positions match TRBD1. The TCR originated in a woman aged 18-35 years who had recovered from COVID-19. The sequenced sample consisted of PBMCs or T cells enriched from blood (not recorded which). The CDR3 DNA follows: TGCGCCAGCAGCCAAGATCAGACAGGGGAGTTTTACGAGCAGTACTTC. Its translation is CASSQDQTGEFYEQYF.